This TCR beta chain was retrieved from a study of tumor and adjacent non-tumor tissue in lung cancer. General study points: Normal lung showed higher cumulative top 100 clone frequency than tumor.

By its share, this clonotype is medium-sized (0.01 to 0.1%). Its antigen remains unknown. Three rounds of nested PCR, following a modified ARM-PCR protocol, produced the TCRbeta library. Using its own MiXCR run on the multiplex PCR reads, TCRdb lists one record per CDR3 protein. The sample includes 35,000 to 55,000 distinct CDR3 sequences, roughly 60% of them seen just once. This sample's RNA came from whole unsorted tissue. More than 3 cm separated this lung sample from the edge of the tumor. The CDR3 is 15 amino acids. The J segment lost 5 bases and the V segment lost 2 bases, leaving 6 bases of the junction unmatched. Germline V lookup: CDR1 SGHAT, CDR2 FQNNGV.

Sequences were obtained from distant non-tumor lung tissue. This receptor was identified in a middle-aged woman with non-small cell lung cancer. The chain links TRBV11-2 to TRBJ2-1, with 7 bases that match TRBD2. The CDR3 loop reads CASSLRLAAHNEQFF. The CDR3 DNA reads TGTGCCAGCAGCTTACGGCTAGCGGCTCACAATGAGCAGTTCTTC.